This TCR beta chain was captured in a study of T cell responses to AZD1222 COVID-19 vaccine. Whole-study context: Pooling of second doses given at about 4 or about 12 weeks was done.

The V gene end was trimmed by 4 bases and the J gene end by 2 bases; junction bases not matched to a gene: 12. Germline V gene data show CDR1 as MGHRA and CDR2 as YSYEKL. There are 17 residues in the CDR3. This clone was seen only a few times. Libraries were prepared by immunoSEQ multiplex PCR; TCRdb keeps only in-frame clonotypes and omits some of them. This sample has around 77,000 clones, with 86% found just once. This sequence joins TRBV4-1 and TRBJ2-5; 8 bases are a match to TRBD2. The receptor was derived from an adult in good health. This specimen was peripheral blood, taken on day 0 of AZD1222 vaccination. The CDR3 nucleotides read TGCGCCAGCAGCCCAACAGGGACTAGAGGGGGGCAAGAGACCCAGTACTTC. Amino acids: CASSPTGTRGGQETQYF.